This is a list of T cell receptor beta chains from one sample in a study of siplizumab effects on memory and regulatory T cells. Profiling relied on immunoSEQ multiplex PCR, and the TCRdb table lists in-frame clones only, not all of them. The sample lists about 98,000 clones, 92% occurring once. Sequencing was performed on CD4+ T cells sorted from blood. The receptors stem from a human donor in good health. Both conserved end residues are part of each CDR3. A D gene is named only where the DNA matches it firmly. Clone sizes are given selectively: once, few, many, or a class where the clone is expanded.

D	length	V	J	size	DNA	CDR3
-	17	TRBV5-1	TRBJ2-2	-	TGCGCCAGCAGCACATCCTGGGTACAGGGGAACACCGGGGAGCTGTTTTTT	CASSTSWVQGNTGELFF
-	16	TRBV18	TRBJ2-7	once	TGTGCCAGCTCACCGGGAATCCGGTCTTCCTATAACGAGCAGTACTTC	CASSPGIRSSYNEQYF
TRBD2	14	TRBV2	TRBJ2-4	-	TGTGCCAGCGGAATTCTAGCGGCAAAAAACATTCAGTACTTC	CASGILAAKNIQYF
-	15	TRBV4-2	TRBJ2-1	-	TGTGCCAGCAGCTTTGACTCGCGCTCCTACAATGAGCAGTTCTTC	CASSFDSRSYNEQFF
-	16	TRBV5-1	TRBJ2-3	-	TGCGCCAGCAGCTTGGAGGCTAGCAGAAGCACAGATACGCAGTATTTT	CASSLEASRSTDTQYF
-	12	TRBV11-3	TRBJ2-1	-	TGTGCCAGCGAGGGATTAGGGGGTGAGCAGTTCTTC	CASEGLGGEQFF
-	14	TRBV30	TRBJ2-7	-	TGTGCCTGGAGTGTATCCAGGCGACTCTACGAGCAGTACTTC	CAWSVSRRLYEQYF
TRBD2	16	TRBV28	TRBJ2-5	-	TGTGCCAGCAGCCGTAGTCTAGCGGGAGTCCGAAAGACCCAGTACTTC	CASSRSLAGVRKTQYF
-	14	TRBV7-2	TRBJ1-2	-	TGTGCCAGCAGCTTGCGGGTGATAAACTATGGCTACACCTTC	CASSLRVINYGYTF
TRBD1	16	TRBV15	TRBJ2-5	-	TGTGCCACCAGCAGAGTTTCCGGGACAGTGGAAGAGACCCAGTACTTC	CATSRVSGTVEETQYF
-	11	TRBV20-1	TRBJ2-3	-	TGCAGTGTCTCTGATCCAGATACGCAGTATTTT	CSVSDPDTQYF
-	11	TRBV25-1	TRBJ2-1	-	TGTGCCAGCACCTTAGACAATGAGCAGTTCTTC	CASTLDNEQFF
-	16	TRBV30	TRBJ1-4	-	TGTGCCTGGAGAACGGGGGCCGGTGCAACTAATGAAAAACTGTTTTTT	CAWRTGAGATNEKLFF
-	11	TRBV20-1	TRBJ2-7	-	TGCAGTGCTAGCAGGGGTGGTGAGCAGTACTTC	CSASRGGEQYF
-	13	TRBV10-2	TRBJ2-2	few	TGCGCCAGCAGTGAGCTGGCCACCGGGGAGCTGTTTTTT	CASSELATGELFF
-	14	TRBV4-1	TRBJ1-1	-	TGCGCCAGCAGCCCCCGGGGGGCTGGCACTGAAGCTTTCTTT	CASSPRGAGTEAFF
-	15	TRBV9	TRBJ2-1	-	TGTGCCAGCAGCGTCGGCCGGGGTTCCTACAATGAGCAGTTCTTC	CASSVGRGSYNEQFF
-	15	TRBV11-1	TRBJ2-5	-	TGTGCCAGCAGCTTAGGGTTTCAGGCCCAAGAGACCCAGTACTTC	CASSLGFQAQETQYF
-	18	TRBV28	TRBJ1-4	once	TGTGCCAGCGGAATAGGGGGGGGTAAGGGCCCTCGACGTGAAAAACTGTTTTTT	CASGIGGGKGPRREKLFF
-	15	TRBV5-1	TRBJ2-2	-	TGCGCCAGCAGCTTGGGGGGATCGAACACCGGGGAGCTGTTTTTT	CASSLGGSNTGELFF
-	13	TRBV10-3	TRBJ2-7	-	TGTGCCGCAAAGTCGGGGCAACCCTACGAGCAGTACTTC	CAAKSGQPYEQYF
-	14	TRBV18	TRBJ2-3	-	TGTGCCAGCACCCGGGACTTATACACAGATACGCAGTATTTT	CASTRDLYTDTQYF
TRBD2	18	TRBV28	TRBJ2-2	-	TGTGCCAGCAGTAAAACCGGGACTAGCGGGAGTTCGATCGGGGAGCTGTTTTTT	CASSKTGTSGSSIGELFF